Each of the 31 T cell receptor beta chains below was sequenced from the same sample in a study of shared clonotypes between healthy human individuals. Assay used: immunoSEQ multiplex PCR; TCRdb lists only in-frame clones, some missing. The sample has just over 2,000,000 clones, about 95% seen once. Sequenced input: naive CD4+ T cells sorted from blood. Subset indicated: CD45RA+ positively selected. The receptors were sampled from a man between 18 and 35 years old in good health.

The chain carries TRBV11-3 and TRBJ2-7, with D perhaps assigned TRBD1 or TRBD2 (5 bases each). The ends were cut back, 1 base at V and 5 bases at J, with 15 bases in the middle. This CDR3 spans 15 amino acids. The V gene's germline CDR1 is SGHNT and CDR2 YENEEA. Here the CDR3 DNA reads TGTGCCAGCAGCTTAGGGGACGGGGTTATGGACGAGCAGTACTTC. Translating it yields CASSLGDGVMDEQYF.

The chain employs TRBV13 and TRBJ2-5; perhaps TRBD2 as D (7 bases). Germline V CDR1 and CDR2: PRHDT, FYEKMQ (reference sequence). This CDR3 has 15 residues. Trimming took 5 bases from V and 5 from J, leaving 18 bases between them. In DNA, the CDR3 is TGTGCCAGCAGCCTAAGGGCGGGGGCTGGGGAGACCCAGTACTTC. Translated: CASSLRAGAGETQYF.

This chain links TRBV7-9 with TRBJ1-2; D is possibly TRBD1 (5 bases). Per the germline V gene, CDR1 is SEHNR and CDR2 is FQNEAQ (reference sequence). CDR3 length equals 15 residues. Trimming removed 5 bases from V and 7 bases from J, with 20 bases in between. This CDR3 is CASSPIMWGNPGYTF. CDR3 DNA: TGTGCCAGCAGCCCTATTATGTGGGGGAATCCTGGCTACACCTTC.

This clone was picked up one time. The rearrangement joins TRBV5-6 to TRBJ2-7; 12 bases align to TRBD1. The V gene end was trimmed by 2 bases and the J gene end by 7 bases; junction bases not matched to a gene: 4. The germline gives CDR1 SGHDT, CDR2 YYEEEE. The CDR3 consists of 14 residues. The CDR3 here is CASSFRDRGLEQYF. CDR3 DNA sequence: TGTGCCAGCAGCTTCCGGGACAGGGGGCTTGAGCAGTACTTC.

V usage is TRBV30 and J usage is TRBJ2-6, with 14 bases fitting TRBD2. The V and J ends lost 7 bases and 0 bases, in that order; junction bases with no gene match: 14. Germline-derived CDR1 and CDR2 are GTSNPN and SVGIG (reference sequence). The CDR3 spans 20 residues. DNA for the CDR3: TGTGCCTATCAGATAGCGTTGACTAGCGGGAGGGCCTCTGGGGCCAACGTCCTGACTTTC. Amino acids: CAYQIALTSGRASGANVLTF.

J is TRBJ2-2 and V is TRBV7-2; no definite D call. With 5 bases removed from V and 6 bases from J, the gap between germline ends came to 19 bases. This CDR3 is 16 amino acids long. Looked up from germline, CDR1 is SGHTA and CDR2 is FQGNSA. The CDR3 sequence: CASSLWTNPTSGELFF. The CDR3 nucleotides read TGTGCCAGCAGCCTGTGGACCAACCCTACCTCCGGGGAGCTGTTTTTT. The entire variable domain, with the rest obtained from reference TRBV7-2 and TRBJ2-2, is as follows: GAGVSQSPSNKVTEKGKDVELRCDPISGHTALYWYRQSLGQGLEFLIYFQGNSAPDKSGLPSDRFSAERTGGSVSTLTIQRTQQEDSAVYLCASSLWTNPTSGELFFGEGSRLTVL.

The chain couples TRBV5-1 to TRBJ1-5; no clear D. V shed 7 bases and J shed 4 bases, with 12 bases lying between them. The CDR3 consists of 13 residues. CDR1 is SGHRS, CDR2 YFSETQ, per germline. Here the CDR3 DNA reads TGCGCCAGCTCTATGTCCGGGAATCAGCCCCAGCATTTT. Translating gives CASSMSGNQPQHF.

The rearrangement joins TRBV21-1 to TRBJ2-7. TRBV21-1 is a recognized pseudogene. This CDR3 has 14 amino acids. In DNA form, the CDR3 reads TGTGCCAGCAGCCCTTGCCCGGGACCGGACGAGCAGTACTTC. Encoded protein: CASSPCPGPDEQYF.

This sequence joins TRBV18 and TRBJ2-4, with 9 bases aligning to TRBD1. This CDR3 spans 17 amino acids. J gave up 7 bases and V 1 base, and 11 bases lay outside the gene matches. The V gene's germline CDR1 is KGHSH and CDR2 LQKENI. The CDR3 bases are TGTGCCAGCTCACCACTTGGAACAGGGGGCCTTGGGAACATTCAGTACTTC. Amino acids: CASSPLGTGGLGNIQYF.

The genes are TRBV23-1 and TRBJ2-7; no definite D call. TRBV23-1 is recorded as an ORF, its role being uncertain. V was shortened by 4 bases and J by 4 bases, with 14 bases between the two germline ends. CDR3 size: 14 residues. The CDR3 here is CASSRVGDPYEQYF. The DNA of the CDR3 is TGCGCCAGCAGTCGGGTAGGCGACCCGTACGAGCAGTACTTC.

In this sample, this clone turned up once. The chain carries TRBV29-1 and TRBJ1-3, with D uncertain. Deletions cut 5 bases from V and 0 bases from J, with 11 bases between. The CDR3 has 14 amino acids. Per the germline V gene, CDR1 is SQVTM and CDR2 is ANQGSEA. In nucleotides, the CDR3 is TGCAGCGTTTTTGGGGTTAACTCTGGAAACACCATATATTTT. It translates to CSVFGVNSGNTIYF.

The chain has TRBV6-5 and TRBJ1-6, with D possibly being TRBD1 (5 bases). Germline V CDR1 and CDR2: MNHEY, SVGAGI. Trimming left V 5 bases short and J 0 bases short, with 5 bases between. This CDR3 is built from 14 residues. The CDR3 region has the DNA TGTGCCAGCAGTGACAGCTCCTATAATTCACCCCTCCACTTT. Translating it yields CASSDSSYNSPLHF.

The CDR3 nucleotides are TGCGCCAGCAGCCCCGACCGAAACACCATATATTTT. It specifies CASSPDRNTIYF. This chain uses TRBV4-3 with TRBJ1-3; D is unclear. The CDR3 has 12 residues. V lost 4 bases and J lost 5, with 6 bases in between. Looked up from germline, CDR1 is LGHNA and CDR2 is YSLEER.

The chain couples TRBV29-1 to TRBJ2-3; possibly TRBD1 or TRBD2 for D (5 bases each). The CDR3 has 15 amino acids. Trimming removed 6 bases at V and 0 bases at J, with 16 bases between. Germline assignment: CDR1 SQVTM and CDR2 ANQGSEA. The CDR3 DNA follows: TGCAGCGTGGAACCCGGGACCGCAAGCACAGATACGCAGTATTTT. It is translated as CSVEPGTASTDTQYF.

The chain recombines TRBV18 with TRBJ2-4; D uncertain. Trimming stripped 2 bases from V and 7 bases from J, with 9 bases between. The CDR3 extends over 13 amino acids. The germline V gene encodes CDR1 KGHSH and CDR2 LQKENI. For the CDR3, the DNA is TGTGCCAGCTCACCAGGGATGGGGAACATTCAGTACTTC. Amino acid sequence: CASSPGMGNIQYF.

The CDR3 sequence is CASSLPGTGLSYEQYF. As DNA, the CDR3 is TGTGCCAGCAGCTTACCCGGGACGGGCCTCTCCTACGAGCAGTACTTC. The V and J genes are TRBV11-2 and TRBJ2-7; D tentatively fits TRBD1 or TRBD2 (5 bases each). V lost 2 bases to trimming and J lost 0 bases, with 14 bases between them. CDR1 and CDR2 (germline): SGHAT, FQNNGV. The CDR3 contains 16 residues.

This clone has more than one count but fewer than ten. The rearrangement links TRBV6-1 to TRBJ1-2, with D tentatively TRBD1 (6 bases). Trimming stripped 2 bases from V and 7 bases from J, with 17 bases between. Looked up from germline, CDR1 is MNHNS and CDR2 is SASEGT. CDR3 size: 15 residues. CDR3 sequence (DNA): TGTGCCAGCAGTGAATACCGACAGGTCTCCCTTGGCTACACCTTC. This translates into CASSEYRQVSLGYTF.

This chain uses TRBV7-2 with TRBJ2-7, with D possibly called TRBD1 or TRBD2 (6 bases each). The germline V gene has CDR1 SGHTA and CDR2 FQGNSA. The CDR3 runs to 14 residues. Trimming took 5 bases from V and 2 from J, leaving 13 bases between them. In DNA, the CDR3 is TGTGCCAGCAGCCCAGAGGGGGGACCCTACGAGCAGTACTTC. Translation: CASSPEGGPYEQYF.

In DNA form, the CDR3 reads TGCGCCAGCAGCTTGTGGGTTAACAACCTAGGGGAGACCCAGTACTTC. It specifies CASSLWVNNLGETQYF. This sequence joins TRBV5-1 and TRBJ2-5; no definite D call. The CDR3 spans 16 residues. The V end lost 1 base, the J end lost 5 bases, and 18 bases lay between the germline ends. Germline V lookup: CDR1 SGHRS, CDR2 YFSETQ.

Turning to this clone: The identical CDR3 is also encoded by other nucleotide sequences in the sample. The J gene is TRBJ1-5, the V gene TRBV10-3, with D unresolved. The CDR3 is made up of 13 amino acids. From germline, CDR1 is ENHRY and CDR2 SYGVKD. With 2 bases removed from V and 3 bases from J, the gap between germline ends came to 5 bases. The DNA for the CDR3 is TGTGCCATCAGTGAGGACCCCAATCAGCCCCAGCATTTT. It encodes CAISEDPNQPQHF.

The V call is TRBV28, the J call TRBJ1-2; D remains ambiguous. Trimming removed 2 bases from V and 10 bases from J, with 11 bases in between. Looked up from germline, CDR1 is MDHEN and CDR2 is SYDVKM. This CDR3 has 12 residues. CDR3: CASSLRVGDYTF. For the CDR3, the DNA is TGTGCCAGCAGTTTAAGGGTAGGAGACTACACCTTC.

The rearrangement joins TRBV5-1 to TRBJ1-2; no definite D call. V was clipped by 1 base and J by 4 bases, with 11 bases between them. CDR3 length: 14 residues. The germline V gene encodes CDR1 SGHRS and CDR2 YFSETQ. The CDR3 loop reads CASSLSSASYGYTF. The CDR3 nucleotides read TGCGCCAGCAGCTTGTCATCAGCGAGCTATGGCTACACCTTC.

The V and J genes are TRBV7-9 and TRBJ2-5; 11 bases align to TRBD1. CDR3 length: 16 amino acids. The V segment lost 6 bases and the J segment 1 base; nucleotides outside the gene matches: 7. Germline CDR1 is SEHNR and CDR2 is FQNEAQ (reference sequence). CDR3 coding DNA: TGTGCCAGCAGTTCCGGGACAGGGGGGTTCCAAGAGACCCAGTACTTC. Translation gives CASSSGTGGFQETQYF.

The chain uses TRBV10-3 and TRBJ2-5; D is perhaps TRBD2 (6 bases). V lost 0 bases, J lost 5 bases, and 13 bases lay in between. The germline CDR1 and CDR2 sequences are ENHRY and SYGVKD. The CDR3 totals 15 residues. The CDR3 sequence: CAISESSGAVETQYF. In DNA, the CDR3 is TGTGCCATCAGTGAGTCCTCGGGAGCGGTCGAGACCCAGTACTTC.

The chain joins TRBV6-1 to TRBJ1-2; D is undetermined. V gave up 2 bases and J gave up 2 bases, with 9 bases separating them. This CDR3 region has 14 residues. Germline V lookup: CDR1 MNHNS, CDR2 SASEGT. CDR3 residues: CASSESGNNYGYTF. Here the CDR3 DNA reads TGTGCCAGCAGTGAATCAGGCAACAACTATGGCTACACCTTC.

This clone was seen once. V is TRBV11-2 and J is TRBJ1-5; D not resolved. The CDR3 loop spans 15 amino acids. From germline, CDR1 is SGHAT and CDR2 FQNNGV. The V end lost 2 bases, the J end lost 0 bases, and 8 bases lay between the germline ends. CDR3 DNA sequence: TGTGCCAGCAGCTTAACTGCGGATAGCAATCAGCCCCAGCATTTT. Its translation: CASSLTADSNQPQHF.

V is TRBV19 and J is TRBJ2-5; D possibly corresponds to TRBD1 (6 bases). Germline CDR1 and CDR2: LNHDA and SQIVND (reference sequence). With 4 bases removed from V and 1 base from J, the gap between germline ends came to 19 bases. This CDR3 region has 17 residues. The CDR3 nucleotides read TGTGCCAGTAGTACCCTCTACAGGGACACGATCCAAGAGACCCAGTACTTC. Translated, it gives CASSTLYRDTIQETQYF.

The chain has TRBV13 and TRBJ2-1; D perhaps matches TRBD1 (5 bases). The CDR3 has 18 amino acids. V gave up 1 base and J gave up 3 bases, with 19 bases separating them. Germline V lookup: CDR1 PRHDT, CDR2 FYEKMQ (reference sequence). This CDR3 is CASSLAPGRGRDYNEQFF. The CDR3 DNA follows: TGTGCCAGCAGCTTAGCACCTGGTAGGGGCCGCGACTACAATGAGCAGTTCTTC.

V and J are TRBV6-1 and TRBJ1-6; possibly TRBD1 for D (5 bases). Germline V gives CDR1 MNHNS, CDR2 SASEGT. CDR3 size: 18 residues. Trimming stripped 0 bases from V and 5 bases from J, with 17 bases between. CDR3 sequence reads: CASSEAGVRGLNNSPLHF. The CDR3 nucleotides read TGTGCCAGCAGTGAAGCGGGGGTGAGAGGGCTGAATAATTCACCCCTCCACTTT.

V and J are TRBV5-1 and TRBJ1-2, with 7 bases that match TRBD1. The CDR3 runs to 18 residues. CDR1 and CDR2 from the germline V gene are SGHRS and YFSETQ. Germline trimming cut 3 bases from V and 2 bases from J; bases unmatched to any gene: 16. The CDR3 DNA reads TGCGCCAGCAGCTGGAGGCTCTTCCGGGACAGCTTAAACTATGGCTACACCTTC. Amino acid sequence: CASSWRLFRDSLNYGYTF.

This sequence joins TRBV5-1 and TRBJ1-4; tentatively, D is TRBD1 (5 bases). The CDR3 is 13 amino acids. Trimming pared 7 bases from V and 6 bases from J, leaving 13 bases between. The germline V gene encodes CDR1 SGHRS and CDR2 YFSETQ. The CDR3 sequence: CASPQGADEKLFF. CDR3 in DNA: TGCGCCAGCCCCCAAGGGGCGGATGAAAAACTGTTTTTT.